The next 26 T cell receptor beta chains were all read from a single sample in a study of graft-versus-host responses after intestinal transplantation. The protocol was immunoSEQ multiplex PCR, while the TCRdb copy is restricted to in-frame clones and leaves out a portion. The sample yields about 12,000 clones, around 85% seen once. Sequencing used PBMCs, obtained almost 310 days after intestinal transplant. The receptors stem from a human patient who received an intestinal transplant, so some T cells may come from the graft donor.

The chain couples TRBV28 to TRBJ2-7; D remains unclear. Germline V lookup: CDR1 MDHEN, CDR2 SYDVKM. Trimming cost V 6 bases and J 4 bases, with 7 bases left between them. The length of the CDR3 is 11 residues. The CDR3, as DNA: TGTGCCAGCAGGACTTCTTACGAGCAGTACTTC. Encoded protein: CASRTSYEQYF. Based on the CDR3 plus reference TRBV28 and TRBJ2-7, the full variable domain is DVKVTQSSRYLVKRTGEKVFLECVQDMDHENMFWYRQDPGLGLRLIYFSYDVKMKEKGDIPEGYSVSREKKERFSLILESASTNQTSMYLCASRTSYEQYFGPGTRLTVT.

The chain carries TRBV28 and TRBJ2-2; D gene unclear. Germline CDR1 MDHEN, CDR2 SYDVKM. This CDR3 has 12 amino acids. The ends were cut back, 3 bases at V and 4 bases at J, with 3 bases in the middle. The CDR3 spells CASSLFTGELFF. CDR3 nucleotides: TGTGCCAGCAGTTTGTTCACCGGGGAGCTGTTTTTT.

The chain joins TRBV28 to TRBJ2-3; TRBD2 matches at 13 bases. The CDR3 has 16 residues. V lost 6 bases and J lost 6; bases outside the gene matches: 9. Germline V lookup: CDR1 MDHEN, CDR2 SYDVKM. CDR3 DNA sequence: TGTGCCAGCAGCCCAACTAGCGGGAGGGCGGGGGATACGCAGTATTTT. Encoded protein: CASSPTSGRAGDTQYF.

This clone was counted once. J is TRBJ1-6 and V is TRBV7-6; TRBD1 agrees at 7 bases. The length of the CDR3 is 15 residues. Looked up from germline, CDR1 is SGHVS and CDR2 is FNYEAQ. V gave up 0 bases and J gave up 5 bases; unmatched junction bases: 1. The DNA of the CDR3 is TGTGCCAGCAGCTTAGCGCAGGGGGATAATTCACCCCTCCACTTT. This encodes CASSLAQGDNSPLHF.

This sequence joins TRBV6-5 and TRBJ2-7; possibly TRBD1 for D (5 bases). Trimming pared 4 bases from V and 3 bases from J, leaving 13 bases between. The CDR3 consists of 14 residues. In germline, CDR1 is MNHEY, CDR2 SVGAGI. This CDR3 is CASSFSDNYYEQYF. In DNA form, the CDR3 reads TGTGCCAGCAGTTTCTCGGACAACTACTACGAGCAGTACTTC.

CDR3 in DNA: TGTGCCAGCAGTGAATTTCGGGAGAACGACGAGCAGTACTTC. This encodes CASSEFRENDEQYF. The chain recombines TRBV2 with TRBJ2-7; tentative D call: TRBD2 (6 bases). CDR1 and CDR2 (germline): SNHLY, FYNNEI. There are 14 residues in the CDR3. The V end was cut by 2 bases, the J end by 5 bases, with 13 bases between.

This chain connects TRBV5-1 to TRBJ1-5; TRBD1 might be the D (6 bases). The V gene's germline CDR1 is SGHRS and CDR2 YFSETQ. CDR3 size: 14 residues. V lost 0 bases, J lost 2 bases, and 6 bases lay in between. The CDR3 nucleotides read TGCGCCAGCAGCTTGGACAGGGGCAATCAGCCCCAGCATTTT. It codes for CASSLDRGNQPQHF.

The chain links TRBV18 to TRBJ2-7, with D perhaps matching TRBD1 or TRBD2 (5 bases each). The CDR3 is made up of 15 amino acids. CDR1 is KGHSH, CDR2 LQKENI, per germline. The V and J ends lost 4 bases and 0 bases respectively, with 13 bases between them. This CDR3 is CASSRPGRSSYEQYF. DNA for the CDR3: TGTGCCAGCTCACGACCGGGACGGAGCTCCTACGAGCAGTACTTC.

The chain uses TRBV10-2 and TRBJ1-5; 10 nucleotides line up with TRBD1. This CDR3 has 17 amino acids. V gave up 3 bases and J gave up 0 bases; unmatched junction bases: 5. Germline CDR1 reads WSHSY; CDR2 reads SAAADI. CDR3 DNA sequence: TGCGCCAGCAGTGACGGGACAGGGGTAGTTAGCAATCAGCCCCAGCATTTT. Residues: CASSDGTGVVSNQPQHF.

The chain links TRBV29-1 to TRBJ2-1; 12 bases line up with TRBD2. J gave up 7 bases and V 4 bases, and 5 bases lay outside the gene matches. The CDR3 loop spans 14 amino acids. Looked up from germline, CDR1 is SQVTM and CDR2 is ANQGSEA. The CDR3 sequence: CSVATSGSINEQFF. In DNA, the CDR3 is TGCAGCGTTGCGACTAGCGGGAGTATAAATGAGCAGTTCTTC.

The CDR3 is CASSQDGQGWETQYF. The CDR3 DNA follows: TGTGCCAGCAGCCAAGACGGACAGGGTTGGGAGACCCAGTACTTC. The V call is TRBV4-2, the J call TRBJ2-5, with 8 bases aligning to TRBD1. Germline CDR1 is LGHNA and CDR2 is YNFKEQ. This CDR3 comprises 15 residues. The V gene end was trimmed by 0 bases and the J gene end by 5 bases; junction bases not matched to a gene: 5.

V is TRBV5-5 and J is TRBJ1-5; D is undetermined. The CDR3 contains 16 residues. Germline V gene lookup returns CDR1 SGHKS and CDR2 YYEKEE (reference sequence). V dropped 0 bases and J dropped 0 bases, with 10 bases sitting between them. The CDR3 DNA reads as TGTGCCAGCAGCTTGGATTCGGCGGGTAGCAATCAGCCCCAGCATTTT. Protein sequence: CASSLDSAGSNQPQHF.

V is TRBV15 and J is TRBJ2-1; unclear D gene. This CDR3 comprises 13 residues. Germline CDR1 LNHNV, CDR2 YYDKDF (reference sequence). V was shortened by 1 base and J by 7 bases, with 8 bases between the two germline ends. The CDR3: CATSRVRVNEQFF. CDR3 DNA: TGTGCCACCAGCAGAGTTAGGGTTAATGAGCAGTTCTTC.

The chain recombines TRBV21-1 with TRBJ2-5; the table's D call, TRBD1, has no DNA check behind it. TRBV21-1 is tagged as a pseudogene. The CDR3 is 18 residues long. CDR3 protein: CASSKATFNGQGRGTQYF. As DNA, the CDR3 is TGTGCCAGCAGCAAAGCGACTTTCAACGGACAGGGCAGGGGGACCCAGTACTTC.

V is TRBV5-1 and J is TRBJ2-5; D is unresolved. Germline CDR1 and CDR2: SGHRS and YFSETQ. The V gene lost 0 bases and the J gene lost 5 bases, with 14 bases spanning the gap. CDR3 size: 15 residues. CDR3 sequence (DNA): TGCGCCAGCAGCTTGGCCGAGATATCTGCGGAGACCCAGTACTTC. It translates to CASSLAEISAETQYF.

The chain employs TRBV7-9 and TRBJ2-7, with TRBD2 matching 8 bases. The CDR3 consists of 14 residues. CDR1 is SEHNR and CDR2 is FQNEAQ in the germline V gene (reference sequence). V shed 1 base and J 3 bases; nucleotides not matched to a gene: 2. CDR3 amino acids: CASSLGGLGYEQYF. In DNA form, the CDR3 reads TGTGCCAGCAGCTTAGGGGGACTAGGCTACGAGCAGTACTTC.

In this sample, this clone turned up a few times. V and J are TRBV4-3 and TRBJ2-4; perhaps TRBD1 as D (6 bases). Trimming left V 0 bases short and J 11 bases short, with 20 bases between. CDR3 length: 16 residues. Germline lookup yields CDR1 LGHNA and CDR2 YSLEER. CDR3 sequence reads: CASSQDCPRRPGVQYF. CDR3 sequence (DNA): TGCGCCAGCAGCCAAGATTGCCCCCGACGGCCAGGGGTTCAGTACTTC.

The V gene is TRBV6-1, the J gene TRBJ2-5; D perhaps matches TRBD1 (5 bases). Germline loops: CDR1 MNHNS, CDR2 SASEGT. V lost 4 bases and J 5 bases, leaving 11 bases between the germline ends. The CDR3 runs to 13 residues. The CDR3 nucleotides read TGTGCCAGCAGTGTCCAGGGCCGGGAGACCCAGTACTTC. Encoded protein: CASSVQGRETQYF.

For the CDR3, the DNA is TGTGCCAGTAGTATTTATAGGGGCTTCGGGGATGAGCAGTTCTTC. Its translation is CASSIYRGFGDEQFF. V and J are TRBV19 and TRBJ2-1, with D perhaps assigned TRBD1 or TRBD2 (5 bases each). Germline V lookup: CDR1 LNHDA, CDR2 SQIVND (reference sequence). The CDR3 has 15 residues. V was cut by 3 bases and J by 8 bases, with 17 bases left in between.

The chain carries TRBV28 and TRBJ2-7, with D maybe TRBD2 (6 bases). The CDR3 runs to 16 residues. Trimming took 6 bases from V and 2 from J, leaving 20 bases between them. Germline V gene data show CDR1 as MDHEN and CDR2 as SYDVKM. The CDR3 spells CASSGHVGGETYEQYF. The CDR3 coding sequence is TGTGCCAGCAGCGGCCACGTCGGGGGAGAAACCTACGAGCAGTACTTC.

The rearrangement uses TRBV7-7 and TRBJ2-1, with TRBD2 matching 11 bases. Per germline, CDR1 SSHAT and CDR2 FNYEAQ (reference sequence). This CDR3 comprises 16 residues. Germline trimming cut 4 bases from V and 4 bases from J; bases unmatched to any gene: 6. The CDR3 spells CASSSSGLADYNEQFF. DNA for the CDR3: TGTGCCAGCAGCTCATCGGGACTAGCGGATTACAATGAGCAGTTCTTC. Based on the CDR3 plus reference TRBV7-7 and TRBJ2-1, the full variable domain is GAGVSQSPRYKVTKRGQDVTLRCDPISSHATLYWYQQALGQGPEFLTYFNYEAQPDKSGLPSDRFSAERPEGSISTLTIQRTEQRDSAMYRCASSSSGLADYNEQFFGPGTRLTVL.

In the case of this clone: This CDR3 is also generated by other DNA sequences in the sample. The rearrangement links TRBV7-9 to TRBJ1-1; 9 nucleotides agree with TRBD1. The CDR3 runs to 15 residues. CDR1 and CDR2 (germline): SEHNR, FQNEAQ (reference sequence). V shed 3 bases and J 2 bases; nucleotides not matched to a gene: 4. Here the CDR3 DNA reads TGTGCCAGCAGCTTGGGACAGGGACTAAACACTGAAGCTTTCTTT. This sequence encodes CASSLGQGLNTEAFF.

The chain combines TRBV5-4 with TRBJ2-1; TRBD1 matches at 7 bases. Per germline, CDR1 SGHNT and CDR2 YYREEE (reference sequence). The CDR3 extends over 14 amino acids. The V gene end was trimmed by 3 bases and the J gene end by 8 bases; junction bases not matched to a gene: 8. Written as DNA, the CDR3 is TGTGCCAGCAGCTCCTACAGGGGAATGGATGAGCAGTTCTTC. Protein sequence: CASSSYRGMDEQFF.

The J gene is TRBJ2-1, the V gene TRBV29-1, with 11 positions matching TRBD2. Trimming took 5 bases from V and 4 from J; bases not matched to a gene: 7. Germline CDR1 and CDR2: SQVTM and ANQGSEA. This CDR3 has 15 residues. The DNA of the CDR3 is TGCAGCGTTACCCAACGGACTAGCGGGTACAATGAGCAGTTCTTC. This gives the protein CSVTQRTSGYNEQFF.

This clone was counted a single time. Mismatch with germline at one junction end may stem from a read error. The chain combines TRBV7-7 with TRBJ2-5; 9 bases map to TRBD1. The V gene's germline CDR1 is SSHAT and CDR2 FNYEAQ (reference sequence). The CDR3 sequence is 15 residues long. The DNA for the CDR3 is TGTGCTAGCAGCATGGGACAGGGAAAGGGCGAGACCCAGTACTTC. Translating gives CASSMGQGKGETQYF.

The CDR3 nucleotides are TGTGCCAGCAGCTTATTTCTAGCGGGAGGGCCGGAGACCCAGTACTTC. Protein sequence: CASSLFLAGGPETQYF. The chain is built from TRBV7-2 and TRBJ2-5; TRBD2 agrees at 12 bases. Germline loops: CDR1 SGHTA, CDR2 FQGNSA. J was trimmed by 5 bases and V by 2 bases; bases with no gene match: 6. This CDR3 has 16 amino acids.